The text below deals with one T cell receptor (beta chain). This specimen comes from a study of control samples from healthy donors and cancer patients. Measured with immunoSEQ multiplex PCR; TCRdb has only the in-frame clones, and not every one. The sample lists about 160,000 clones, approximately 94% seen once, with 14% in the top ten. Per the germline V gene, CDR1 is LGHNA and CDR2 is YNFKEQ. V lost 0 bases, J lost 8 bases, and 8 bases lay in between. The CDR3 is 12 residues long. This receptor was taken from a man in his fifties or sixties with colorectal cancer. The chain links TRBV4-2 to TRBJ2-7; D gene unclear. Sequencing was carried out using PBMCs. The CDR3 protein is CASSQEGPKQYF. The CDR3 DNA reads as TGTGCCAGCAGCCAAGAAGGGCCGAAGCAGTACTTC.